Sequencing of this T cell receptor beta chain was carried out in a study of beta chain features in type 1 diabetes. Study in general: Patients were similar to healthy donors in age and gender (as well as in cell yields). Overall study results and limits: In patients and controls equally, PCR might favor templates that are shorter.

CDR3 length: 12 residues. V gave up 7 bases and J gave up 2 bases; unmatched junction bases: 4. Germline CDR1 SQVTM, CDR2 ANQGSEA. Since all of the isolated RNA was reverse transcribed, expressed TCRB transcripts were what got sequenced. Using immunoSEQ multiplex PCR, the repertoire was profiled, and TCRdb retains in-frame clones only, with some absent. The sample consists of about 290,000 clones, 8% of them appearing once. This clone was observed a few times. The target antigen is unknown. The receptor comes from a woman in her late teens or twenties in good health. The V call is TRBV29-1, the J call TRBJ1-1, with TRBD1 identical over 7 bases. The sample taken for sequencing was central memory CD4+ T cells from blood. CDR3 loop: CSGGQRNTEAFF. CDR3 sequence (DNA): TGCAGCGGGGGACAGAGAAACACTGAAGCTTTCTTT.